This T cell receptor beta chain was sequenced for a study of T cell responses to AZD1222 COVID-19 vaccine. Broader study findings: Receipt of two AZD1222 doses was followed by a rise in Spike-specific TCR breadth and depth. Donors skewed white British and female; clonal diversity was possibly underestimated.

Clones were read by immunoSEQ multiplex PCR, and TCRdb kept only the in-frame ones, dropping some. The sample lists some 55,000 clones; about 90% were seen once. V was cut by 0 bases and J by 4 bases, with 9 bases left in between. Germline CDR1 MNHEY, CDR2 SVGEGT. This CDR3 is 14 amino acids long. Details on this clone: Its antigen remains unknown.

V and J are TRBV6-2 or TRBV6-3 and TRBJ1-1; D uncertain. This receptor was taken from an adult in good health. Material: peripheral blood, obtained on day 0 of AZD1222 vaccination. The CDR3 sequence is CASSYSGQATEAFF. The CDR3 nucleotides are TGTGCCAGCAGTTACTCGGGCCAGGCCACTGAAGCTTTCTTT.